Shown below are 24 T cell receptor beta chains from a single sample sequenced in a study of blood T cell repertoires in COVID-19. Profiled with immunoSEQ multiplex PCR; TCRdb holds only in-frame clones, not every one. The data hold approximately 25,000 clones, with roughly 79% observed a single time. The sample consisted of peripheral blood. All receptors come from a man in his forties or fifties with COVID-19, enrolled during active disease.

The chain links TRBV11-1 to TRBJ1-1, with TRBD1 identical over 8 bases. Per the germline V gene, CDR1 is SGHAT and CDR2 is FQDESV (reference sequence). V lost 1 base, J lost 8 bases, and 6 bases stayed unmatched. The CDR3 consists of 14 residues. Here the CDR3 reads CASSLEGTGWEAFF. The CDR3, as DNA: TGTGCCAGCAGCTTAGAAGGGACAGGCTGGGAAGCTTTCTTT.

This chain uses TRBV19 with TRBJ1-2, with unresolved D. This CDR3 spans 12 amino acids. Germline CDR1 is LNHDA and CDR2 is SQIVND (reference sequence). The V end was cut by 6 bases, the J end by 8 bases, with 13 bases between. CDR3 amino acids: CASSPGRAGYTF. The CDR3 DNA follows: TGTGCCAGTAGCCCGGGGAGAGCGGGCTACACCTTC. The entire variable domain, with the rest obtained from reference TRBV19 and TRBJ1-2, is as follows: DGGITQSPKYLFRKEGQNVTLSCEQNLNHDAMYWYRQDPGQGLRLIYYSQIVNDFQKGDIAEGYSVSREKKESFPLTVTSAQKNPTAFYLCASSPGRAGYTFGSGTRLTVV.

V usage is TRBV4-1 and J usage is TRBJ2-2; 11 bases align to TRBD2. This CDR3 is 18 amino acids long. CDR1 and CDR2 from the germline V gene are MGHRA and YSYEKL. With V trimmed by 2 bases and J by 4 bases, 9 bases remained unmatched. CDR3 bases: TGCGCCAGCAGCCAATTCTCACTAGCGGGAGTATTCACCGGGGAGCTGTTTTTT. Its protein is CASSQFSLAGVFTGELFF.

This chain joins TRBV12-3 or TRBV12-4 and TRBJ1-1, with no clear D. The CDR3 has 13 amino acids. V was pared by 5 bases and J by 2 bases, with 9 bases between. The CDR3 reads CASSPTLNTEAFF. In DNA, the CDR3 is TGTGCCAGCAGTCCCACCCTAAACACTGAAGCTTTCTTT.

This clone was observed a single time. The rearrangement links TRBV11-1 to TRBJ1-2, with a tentative D call TRBD1 (5 bases). Germline loops: CDR1 SGHAT, CDR2 FQDESV (reference sequence). The CDR3 spans 14 residues. V shed 5 bases and J shed 5 bases, with 15 bases lying between them. CDR3 coding DNA: TGTGCCAGCAGCCCCCCGACCTCAGGGTATGGCTACACCTTC. Its translation is CASSPPTSGYGYTF.

V is TRBV13 and J is TRBJ2-7; 8 nucleotides align to TRBD1. Germline V gene data show CDR1 as PRHDT and CDR2 as FYEKMQ (reference sequence). CDR3 length equals 15 residues. The V gene end was trimmed by 5 bases and the J gene end by 5 bases; junction bases not matched to a gene: 11. The CDR3 DNA reads as TGTGCCAGCAGCCGGGCCGGGACAGGACGTAACGAGCAGTACTTC. Its protein product is CASSRAGTGRNEQYF.

This clone came up a few times. The gene calls are TRBV7-3 and TRBJ2-1; 13 bases are a match to TRBD2. The CDR3 spans 15 residues. CDR1 SGHTA and CDR2 FQGTGA come from the germline V gene. J gave up 9 bases and V 5 bases, and 7 bases lay outside the gene matches. Here the CDR3 DNA reads TGTGCCAGCAGCGAGGGACTAGCGGGATCCACTGAGCAGTTCTTC. This encodes CASSEGLAGSTEQFF. Full variable domain (rest looked up from reference TRBV7-3 and TRBJ2-1): GAGVSQTPSNKVTEKGKYVELRCDPISGHTALYWYRQSLGQGPEFLIYFQGTGAADDSGLPNDRFFAVRPEGSVSTLKIQRTERGDSAVYLCASSEGLAGSTEQFFGPGTRLTVL.

The V and J genes are TRBV18 and TRBJ2-7; TRBD2 agrees at 8 bases. Trimming took 2 bases from V and 0 from J; bases not matched to a gene: 3. The CDR3 covers 15 residues. From germline, CDR1 is KGHSH and CDR2 LQKENI. The CDR3 nucleotides read TGTGCCAGCTCACCAGGCGGGGGGACCTCCTACGAGCAGTACTTC. This codes for CASSPGGGTSYEQYF.

The chain joins TRBV21-1 to TRBJ1-5; the DNA was not compared with TRBD1, the D call given in the table. TRBV21-1 is a recognized pseudogene. The CDR3 length is 13 residues. In DNA form, the CDR3 reads TGTGCCAGCAGCAGACAGGGGAATCAGCCCCAGCATTTT. It encodes CASSRQGNQPQHF.

This clone appeared a few times. The chain recombines TRBV25-1 with TRBJ1-4; possibly TRBD1 for D (6 bases). With 2 bases removed from V and 8 bases from J, the gap between germline ends came to 15 bases. The CDR3 contains 15 residues. Germline V gene lookup returns CDR1 MGHDK and CDR2 SYGVNS. The CDR3 nucleotides read TGTGCCAGCAGTGAACCAGGGGCCGGGGAAGAAAAACTGTTTTTT. Protein product: CASSEPGAGEEKLFF. Supplemented by reference TRBV25-1 and TRBJ1-4, the full variable domain reads EADIYQTPRYLVIGTGKKITLECSQTMGHDKMYWYQQDPGMELHLIHYSYGVNSTEKGDLSSESTVSRIRTEHFPLTLESARPSHTSQYLCASSEPGAGEEKLFFGSGTQLSVL.

This chain joins TRBV5-1 and TRBJ1-4, with D possibly matching TRBD1 (6 bases). This CDR3 comprises 13 residues. V gave up 4 bases and J gave up 4 bases, with 8 bases separating them. CDR1 and CDR2 (germline): SGHRS, YFSETQ. CDR3 loop: CASSADSNEKLFF. The CDR3 coding sequence is TGCGCCAGCAGCGCGGACAGTAATGAAAAACTGTTTTTT.

The rearrangement links TRBV19 to TRBJ1-5; a weak D match, TRBD1 (5 bases). Trimming took off 3 bases at V and 4 bases at J, with 7 bases between the two ends. CDR1 and CDR2 from the germline V gene are LNHDA and SQIVND (reference sequence). The length of the CDR3 is 13 residues. The CDR3 protein is CASSIGGNQPQHF. CDR3 in DNA: TGTGCCAGTAGTATCGGGGGTAATCAGCCCCAGCATTTT.

This clone was picked up one time. The rearrangement joins TRBV28 to TRBJ1-1, with TRBD1 matching 9 bases. The CDR3 spans 16 residues. V shed 0 bases and J 3 bases; nucleotides not matched to a gene: 5. CDR1 and CDR2 from the germline V gene are MDHEN and SYDVKM. CDR3 in DNA: TGTGCCAGCAGTTTATGGGGGGACAGGGAGGACACTGAAGCTTTCTTT. It translates to CASSLWGDREDTEAFF.

This chain connects TRBV5-1 to TRBJ2-5; TRBD2 matches at 7 bases. Germline V gives CDR1 SGHRS, CDR2 YFSETQ. CDR3 size: 14 residues. V dropped 6 bases and J dropped 5; count of bases not matched to a gene: 10. The CDR3 DNA reads as TGCGCCAGCAAGGGAGGGCGGGTGTTGGAGACCCAGTACTTC. This codes for CASKGGRVLETQYF.

V and J are TRBV30 and TRBJ1-1, with D possibly TRBD1 on 6 matching bases. Trimming cost V 2 bases and J 5 bases, with 18 bases left between them. Germline CDR1 reads GTSNPN; CDR2 reads SVGIG (reference sequence). CDR3 length: 15 residues. CDR3 DNA sequence: TGTGCCTGGAGTAAAAGTGGACAGTGGGTGACTGAAGCTTTCTTT. Protein sequence: CAWSKSGQWVTEAFF.

This clone was counted only a few times. CDR3 nucleotide sequence: TGTGCCAGCAGCCCGATCGGGCACAGGGGGGTCTATGGCTACACCTTC. Amino acid sequence: CASSPIGHRGVYGYTF. This chain joins TRBV21-1 and TRBJ1-2; no check of the table's D call, TRBD1, against the DNA was made. TRBV21-1 is a listed pseudogene. The CDR3 runs to 16 residues.

V and J are TRBV2 and TRBJ1-4, with 11 bases that match TRBD1. The CDR3 sequence is 15 residues long. Germline V gene sequence: CDR1 SNHLY, CDR2 FYNNEI. The trim removed 3 bases at V and 5 bases at J, leaving 2 bases unmatched. The CDR3 bases are TGTGCCAGCAGTGAGAGGGACAGGGGGAATGAAAAACTGTTTTTT. Translated, it gives CASSERDRGNEKLFF.

V is TRBV2 and J is TRBJ2-2; 7 bases match TRBD2. CDR3 length: 17 residues. Germline V CDR1 and CDR2: SNHLY, FYNNEI. The V segment lost 4 bases and the J segment 4 bases; nucleotides outside the gene matches: 12. This CDR3 is CASSGGTSVIPTGELFF. The CDR3 DNA is TGTGCCAGCAGTGGCGGTACTAGCGTGATTCCCACCGGGGAGCTGTTTTTT.

The chain uses TRBV29-1 and TRBJ2-7, with TRBD2 matching over 8 bases. The trim removed 0 bases at V and 4 bases at J, leaving 11 bases unmatched. The CDR3 spans 16 residues. CDR1 and CDR2 (germline): SQVTM, ANQGSEA. The CDR3 here is CSVEDSPGGDLYEQYF. The CDR3 coding sequence is TGCAGCGTTGAAGACTCTCCGGGGGGGGATCTTTACGAGCAGTACTTC.

The J gene is TRBJ2-3, the V gene TRBV4-2, with TRBD2 matching over 12 bases. This CDR3 comprises 16 residues. Germline assignment: CDR1 LGHNA and CDR2 YNFKEQ. V shed 4 bases and J 3 bases; nucleotides not matched to a gene: 5. The CDR3 here is CASSLTSGRRTDTQYF. CDR3 DNA sequence: TGTGCCAGCAGCCTAACTAGCGGGAGGAGAACAGATACGCAGTATTTT.

The chain employs TRBV9 and TRBJ1-2; 7 bases fit TRBD1. The CDR3 loop spans 16 amino acids. V lost 3 bases to trimming and J lost 4 bases; unmatched junction nucleotides: 12. CDR1 SGDLS and CDR2 YYNGEE come from the germline V gene. The CDR3 sequence is CASSAPLGQFGYGYTF. The CDR3 coding sequence is TGTGCCAGCAGCGCTCCATTGGGACAGTTCGGCTATGGCTACACCTTC.

The rearrangement uses TRBV27 and TRBJ1-2; D not certain. The V gene's germline CDR1 is MNHEY and CDR2 SMNVEV (reference sequence). The CDR3 sequence is 13 residues long. V lost 6 bases to trimming and J lost 2 bases, with 10 bases between them. CDR3 amino acids: CASRPTANYGYTF. In DNA form, the CDR3 reads TGTGCCAGCAGACCTACAGCAAACTATGGCTACACCTTC.

The V gene is TRBV2, the J gene TRBJ2-7; D is possibly TRBD1 (6 bases). The V and J ends lost 7 bases and 3 bases respectively, with 10 bases between them. The CDR3 consists of 12 residues. Per germline, CDR1 SNHLY and CDR2 FYNNEI. CDR3 region: CASKDRFYEQYF. DNA of the CDR3: TGTGCCAGCAAGGACAGATTCTACGAGCAGTACTTC.

This chain joins TRBV21-1 and TRBJ2-3; the table assigns TRBD2, which was not confirmed against the DNA. TRBV21-1 corresponds to a pseudogene. The CDR3 is 16 amino acids. CDR3 in DNA: TGTGCCAGCTCCCCTTACGGGCGGGACGCCACAGATACGCAGTATTTT. The encoded protein is CASSPYGRDATDTQYF.